These 18 T cell receptor beta chains share one sample of origin, sequenced in a study of identical twins. TCRdb re-called the 5' RACE reads with MiXCR, one entry per CDR3 protein. The table shows 250,000 or so distinct CDR3 sequences, with about 13% occurring only once. The data also belong to a second study, concerning yellow fever vaccine responses in identical twins.

Sequenced sample: memory (CD45RO+) T cells sorted from blood. These receptors were obtained from a woman between 18 and 29 years old in good health.

The chain is built from TRBV5-5 and TRBJ1-5, with D unclear. Germline CDR1 SGHKS, CDR2 YYEKEE (reference sequence). The ends were cut back, 0 bases at V and 0 bases at J, with 10 bases in the middle. The CDR3 is 16 amino acids. CDR3: CASSLGTSNSNQPQHF. CDR3 bases: TGTGCCAGCAGCTTGGGAACTTCTAATAGCAATCAGCCCCAGCATTTT. The complete variable domain, with remaining parts taken from reference TRBV5-5 and TRBJ1-5, reads DAGVTQSPTHLIKTRGQQVTLRCSPISGHKSVSWYQQVLGQGPQFIFQYYEKEERGRGNFPDRFSARQFPNYSSELNVNALLLGDSALYLCASSLGTSNSNQPQHFGDGTRLSIL.

J is TRBJ2-1 and V is TRBV7-3, with TRBD1 as a possible D gene (5 bases). This CDR3 is built from 15 residues. The germline V gene encodes CDR1 SGHTA and CDR2 FQGTGA. V dropped 2 bases and J dropped 4 bases, with 12 bases sitting between them. CDR3 loop: CASSLEAGPYNEQFF. CDR3 nucleotide sequence: TGTGCCAGCAGCTTAGAGGCAGGGCCGTACAATGAGCAGTTCTTC.

This clonotype came up many times. This chain connects TRBV20-1 to TRBJ2-6, with 7 bases lining up with TRBD2. The trim removed 4 bases at V and 4 bases at J, leaving 7 bases unmatched. CDR1 is DFQATT, CDR2 SNEGSKA, per germline (reference sequence). CDR3 length equals 15 residues. The DNA of the CDR3 is TGCAGTGCTAAAGGCCGGGGGGTCGGGGCCAACGTCCTGACTTTC. This gives the protein CSAKGRGVGANVLTF.

This clonotype was counted between two and nine times. The V gene is TRBV3-1, the J gene TRBJ2-7; the D gene is possibly TRBD2 (5 bases). This CDR3 has 14 amino acids. Germline V gene lookup returns CDR1 LGHDT and CDR2 YNNKEL (reference sequence). The V gene lost 4 bases and the J gene lost 5 bases, with 15 bases spanning the gap. CDR3 in amino acids: CASSPQLGLNEQYF. CDR3 nucleotide sequence: TGTGCCAGCAGCCCACAACTAGGACTTAACGAGCAGTACTTC.

This clonotype was counted at least ten times. J is TRBJ2-7 and V is TRBV15; 9 positions match TRBD1. The CDR3 is made up of 16 amino acids. Germline lookup yields CDR1 LNHNV and CDR2 YYDKDF (reference sequence). The V gene end was trimmed by 5 bases and the J gene end by 1 base; junction bases not matched to a gene: 9. CDR3 DNA sequence: TGTGCCACCAGCCCGCAACAGGGGGCCGGATCCTACGAGCAGTACTTC. Protein product: CATSPQQGAGSYEQYF.

Only a few counts were recorded for this clonotype. The chain recombines TRBV2 with TRBJ1-2, with D hard to call. CDR1 and CDR2 from the germline V gene are SNHLY and FYNNEI. The CDR3 extends over 13 amino acids. The V end lost 2 bases, the J end lost 3 bases, and 7 bases lay between the germline ends. The CDR3: CASSEREDYGYTF. In DNA form, the CDR3 reads TGTGCCAGCAGTGAACGGGAGGACTATGGCTACACCTTC.

This clonotype was observed many times. The genes are TRBV7-2 and TRBJ2-3; 8 positions agree with TRBD1. J gave up 5 bases and V 4 bases, and 8 bases lay outside the gene matches. Per germline, CDR1 SGHTA and CDR2 FQGNSA. This CDR3 spans 15 amino acids. The CDR3 is CASSYEQGARDTQYF. The CDR3 bases are TGTGCCAGCAGCTATGAGCAGGGGGCGCGAGATACGCAGTATTTT.

In DNA form, the CDR3 reads TGTGCCAGCAGCCGGCGGGACAGCTCCTACGAGCAGTACTTC. Translated, it gives CASSRRDSSYEQYF. This chain uses TRBV3-1 with TRBJ2-7; a weak D match, TRBD1 (7 bases). The CDR3 runs to 14 residues. Trimming took 4 bases from V and 0 from J, leaving 10 bases between them. Germline-derived CDR1 and CDR2 are LGHDT and YNNKEL (reference sequence).

The gene calls are TRBV20-1 and TRBJ2-7; D uncertain. This CDR3 has 12 residues. Germline assignment: CDR1 DFQATT and CDR2 SNEGSKA (reference sequence). Trimming pared 5 bases from V and 12 bases from J, leaving 20 bases between. The CDR3 DNA sequence: TGCAGTGCTGCCCCTCTAACTTTCTCTGGGTACTTC. It codes for CSAAPLTFSGYF.

In its sample, this clonotype was seen a few times. The chain employs TRBV5-1 and TRBJ2-7, with 8 positions matching TRBD2. The CDR3 runs to 15 residues. CDR1 is SGHRS and CDR2 is YFSETQ in the germline V gene. The ends lost 4 bases at V and 0 bases at J; junction bases unmatched: 6. The CDR3 nucleotides read TGCGCCAGCAGCCCGGAACGGGGGGGCTCCTACGAGCAGTACTTC. Encoded protein: CASSPERGGSYEQYF.

This clonotype was detected a few times. The rearrangement uses TRBV5-1 and TRBJ2-5; 9 bases are shared with TRBD2. This CDR3 is built from 18 residues. Germline CDR1 is SGHRS and CDR2 is YFSETQ. Trimming removed 1 base from V and 5 bases from J; junction bases left unmatched: 15. DNA for the CDR3: TGCGCCAGCAGCTTGAGTCGCGGCGGGAGGGCCGCGTCGGAGACCCAGTACTTC. It specifies CASSLSRGGRAASETQYF.

V and J are TRBV12-3 or TRBV12-4 and TRBJ2-1, with TRBD1 as a possible D gene (5 bases). CDR3 length: 15 amino acids. Trimming took 2 bases from V and 5 from J, leaving 13 bases between them. The CDR3 bases are TGTGCCAGCAGTTTAAGGGGATTCCAGGACAATGAGCAGTTCTTC. It encodes CASSLRGFQDNEQFF.

This clonotype was seen only a few times. The V and J genes are TRBV6-1 and TRBJ2-7, with 7 bases fitting TRBD2. Germline V lookup: CDR1 MNHNS, CDR2 SASEGT. The CDR3 is 14 residues long. The trim removed 9 bases at V and 5 bases at J, leaving 13 bases unmatched. DNA for the CDR3: TGTGCCAGTGGGGGGGGAACCGCACGTCACGAGCAGTACTTC. Protein: CASGGGTARHEQYF.

This clonotype has ten or more counts. This sequence joins TRBV28 and TRBJ2-5; 7 bases agree with TRBD1. This CDR3 spans 15 amino acids. Trimming took 7 bases from V and 2 from J; bases not matched to a gene: 10. CDR1 and CDR2 (germline): MDHEN, SYDVKM. Here the CDR3 reads CASTSFRDRQETQYF. CDR3 in DNA: TGTGCCAGCACTTCGTTCCGGGACAGACAAGAGACCCAGTACTTC.

There are many counts of this clonotype. The J gene is TRBJ2-1, the V gene TRBV7-2; 9 bases map to TRBD2. After removal of 3 bases from V and 6 bases from J, the junction contained 9 bases not matched to a gene. The CDR3 runs 16 residues. Germline CDR1 reads SGHTA; CDR2 reads FQGNSA. CDR3 sequence reads: CASSFKRGAIFNEQFF. CDR3 coding DNA: TGTGCCAGCAGCTTTAAGCGGGGGGCCATTTTCAATGAGCAGTTCTTC.

This clonotype was counted at least ten times. The rearrangement joins TRBV4-2 to TRBJ2-7, with 14 bases identical to TRBD2. Germline lookup yields CDR1 LGHNA and CDR2 YNFKEQ. Trimming took 0 bases from V and 5 from J; bases not matched to a gene: 3. The CDR3 is 16 amino acids. The DNA for the CDR3 is TGTGCCAGCAGCCAAGACGGGACTAGCGGGAGTGACGAGCAGTACTTC. Residues: CASSQDGTSGSDEQYF.

This clonotype was seen more than once but under ten times. This chain uses TRBV4-2 with TRBJ2-7; 8 nucleotides line up with TRBD1. CDR3 length: 16 residues. Per germline, CDR1 LGHNA and CDR2 YNFKEQ. After removal of 4 bases from V and 5 bases from J, the junction contained 13 bases not matched to a gene. The CDR3 sequence is CASSPPPGQDTDEQYF. Here the CDR3 DNA reads TGTGCCAGCAGCCCTCCCCCGGGACAGGACACAGACGAGCAGTACTTC.

The sample holds a few counts of this clonotype. The gene calls are TRBV28 and TRBJ1-3, with D possibly being TRBD1 (6 bases). The CDR3 runs to 16 residues. Per germline, CDR1 MDHEN and CDR2 SYDVKM. Trimming cost V 1 base and J 4 bases, with 14 bases left between them. CDR3 nucleotide sequence: TGTGCCAGCAGTTTATTGGGGGGCGCTGAAGGAAACACCATATATTTT. Its protein product is CASSLLGGAEGNTIYF.